Only one count was recorded for the clone carrying this TCR beta chain. A much larger clone lies a single base off, so this may be a read error. TCRdb's table, derived via immunoSEQ multiplex PCR, lists solely in-frame clones and lacks some. The sample lists roughly 160,000 clones, 80% to 90% occurring once. The sample is drawn from a study of blood T cell repertoires in COVID-19. Study-wide background: Sites across the United States, Italy and Spain contributed samples from acute and convalescent COVID-19.

The CDR3 has 11 amino acids. V was pared by 4 bases and J by 6 bases, with 0 bases of the junction left unmatched. The chain couples TRBV12-3 or TRBV12-4 to TRBJ2-7, with 7 bases matching TRBD2. This sequence originates from a man aged 60-69 years with acute or convalescent COVID-19. The material sequenced was peripheral blood. For the CDR3, the DNA is TGTGCCAGCAGTTGGGAGGGCGAGCAGTACTTC. This codes for CASSWEGEQYF.